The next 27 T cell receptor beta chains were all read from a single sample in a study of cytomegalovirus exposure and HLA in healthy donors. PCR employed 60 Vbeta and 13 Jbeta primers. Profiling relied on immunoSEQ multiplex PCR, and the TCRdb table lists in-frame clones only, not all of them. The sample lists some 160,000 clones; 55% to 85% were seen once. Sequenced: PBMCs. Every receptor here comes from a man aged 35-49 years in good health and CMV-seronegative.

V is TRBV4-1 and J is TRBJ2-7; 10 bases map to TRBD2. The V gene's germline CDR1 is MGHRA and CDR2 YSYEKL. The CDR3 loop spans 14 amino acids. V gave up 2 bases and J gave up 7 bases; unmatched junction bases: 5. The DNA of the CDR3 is TGCGCCAGCAGCCAACTAGCGGGGGTGGGGGAGCAGTACTTC. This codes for CASSQLAGVGEQYF.

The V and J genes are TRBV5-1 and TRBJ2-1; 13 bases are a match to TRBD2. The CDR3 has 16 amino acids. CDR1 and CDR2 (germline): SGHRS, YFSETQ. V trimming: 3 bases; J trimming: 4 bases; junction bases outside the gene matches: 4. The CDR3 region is CASSSGTSGKYNEQFF. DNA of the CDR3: TGCGCCAGCAGCTCGGGGACTAGCGGGAAGTACAATGAGCAGTTCTTC. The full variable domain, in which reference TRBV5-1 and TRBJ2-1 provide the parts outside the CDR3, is KAGVTQTPRYLIKTRGQQVTLSCSPISGHRSVSWYQQTPGQGLQFLFEYFSETQRNKGNFPGRFSGRQFSNSRSEMNVSTLELGDSALYLCASSSGTSGKYNEQFFGPGTRLTVL.

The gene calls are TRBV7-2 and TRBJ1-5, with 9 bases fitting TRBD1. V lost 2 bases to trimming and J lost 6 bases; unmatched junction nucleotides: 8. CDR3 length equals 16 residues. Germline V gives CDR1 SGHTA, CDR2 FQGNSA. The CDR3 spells CASSLRTGTGFQPQHF. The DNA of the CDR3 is TGTGCCAGCAGCTTACGAACCGGGACAGGGTTTCAGCCCCAGCATTTT.

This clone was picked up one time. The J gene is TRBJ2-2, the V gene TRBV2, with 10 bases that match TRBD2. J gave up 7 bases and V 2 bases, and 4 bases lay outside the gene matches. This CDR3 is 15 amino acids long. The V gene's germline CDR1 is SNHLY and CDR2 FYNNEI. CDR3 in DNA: TGTGCCAGCAGTGAAAGCGGGGGGGCGGTCGGGGAGCTGTTTTTT. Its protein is CASSESGGAVGELFF.

The CDR3 protein is CASSLYNAGIGNTIYF. The CDR3 region has the DNA TGTGCCAGCAGCTTATATAATGCAGGGATCGGAAACACCATATATTTT. The V gene is TRBV11-2, the J gene TRBJ1-3, with D possibly TRBD1 on 5 matching bases. V lost 2 bases, J lost 4 bases, and 15 bases lay in between. This CDR3 has 16 amino acids. Germline-derived CDR1 and CDR2 are SGHAT and FQNNGV.

The DNA for the CDR3 is TGTGCCACCAGCAGAGATCGGGGGGCTGGAGGGGTAAATGAGCAGTTCTTC. As protein: CATSRDRGAGGVNEQFF. V is TRBV15 and J is TRBJ2-1; weak D call: TRBD2 (7 bases). Germline V gene lookup returns CDR1 LNHNV and CDR2 YYDKDF (reference sequence). Trimming cost V 0 bases and J 7 bases, with 19 bases left between them. The CDR3 loop spans 17 amino acids.

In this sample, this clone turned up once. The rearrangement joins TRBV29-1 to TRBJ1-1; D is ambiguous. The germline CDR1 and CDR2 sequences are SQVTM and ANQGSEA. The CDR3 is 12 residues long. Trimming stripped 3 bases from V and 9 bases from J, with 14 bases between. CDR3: CSVEGRTPQAFF. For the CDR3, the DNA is TGCAGCGTTGAGGGCAGGACTCCTCAAGCTTTCTTT.

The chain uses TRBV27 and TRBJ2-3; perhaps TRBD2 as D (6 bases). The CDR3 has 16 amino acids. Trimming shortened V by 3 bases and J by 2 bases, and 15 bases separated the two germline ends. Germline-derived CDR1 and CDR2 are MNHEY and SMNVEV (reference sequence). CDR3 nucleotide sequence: TGTGCCAGCAGTTTGTTTTCGGGAGCTAACACAGATACGCAGTATTTT. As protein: CASSLFSGANTDTQYF.

CDR3 in DNA: TGTGTCACAGGGAGTTCTGGAAACACCATATATTTT. This codes for CVTGSSGNTIYF. V and J are TRBV5-4 and TRBJ1-3; perhaps TRBD1 as D (6 bases). CDR3 size: 12 residues. Germline V CDR1 and CDR2: SGHNT, YYREEE (reference sequence). The complete variable domain, with remaining parts taken from reference TRBV5-4 and TRBJ1-3, reads ETGVTQSPTHLIKTRGQQVTLRCSSQSGHNTVSWYQQALGQGPQFIFQYYREEENGRGNFPPRFSGLQFPNYSSELNVNALELDDSALYLCVTGSSGNTIYFGEGSWLTVV.

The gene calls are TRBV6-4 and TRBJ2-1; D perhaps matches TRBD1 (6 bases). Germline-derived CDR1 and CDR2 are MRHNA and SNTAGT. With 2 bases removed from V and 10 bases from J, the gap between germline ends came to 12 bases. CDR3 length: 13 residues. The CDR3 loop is CASSDADSQEQFF. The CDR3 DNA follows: TGTGCCAGCAGTGACGCGGACAGCCAGGAGCAGTTCTTC.

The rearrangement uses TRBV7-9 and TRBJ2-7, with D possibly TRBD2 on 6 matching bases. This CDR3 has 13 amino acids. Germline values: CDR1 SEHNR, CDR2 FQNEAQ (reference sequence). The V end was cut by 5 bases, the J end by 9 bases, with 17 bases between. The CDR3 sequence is CASSHGGLVLQYF. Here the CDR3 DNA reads TGTGCCAGCAGCCATGGGGGGTTGGTCCTGCAGTACTTC.

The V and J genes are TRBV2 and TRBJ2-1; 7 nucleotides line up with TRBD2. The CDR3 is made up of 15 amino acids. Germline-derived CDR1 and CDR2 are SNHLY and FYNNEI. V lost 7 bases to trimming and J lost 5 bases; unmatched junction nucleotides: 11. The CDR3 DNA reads TGTGCCAGCAACATAGCGGGCGAGGTCGACAATGAGCAGTTCTTC. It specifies CASNIAGEVDNEQFF. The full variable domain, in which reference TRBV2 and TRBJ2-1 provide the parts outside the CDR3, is EPEVTQTPSHQVTQMGQEVILRCVPISNHLYFYWYRQILGQKVEFLVSFYNNEISEKSEIFDDQFSVERPDGSNFTLKIRSTKLEDSAMYFCASNIAGEVDNEQFFGPGTRLTVL.

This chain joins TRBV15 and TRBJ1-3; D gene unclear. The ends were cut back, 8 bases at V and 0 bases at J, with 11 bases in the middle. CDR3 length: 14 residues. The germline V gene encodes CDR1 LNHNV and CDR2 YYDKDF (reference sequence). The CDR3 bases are TGTGCCACCGTTCGTCCTATCTCTGGAAACACCATATATTTT. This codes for CATVRPISGNTIYF.

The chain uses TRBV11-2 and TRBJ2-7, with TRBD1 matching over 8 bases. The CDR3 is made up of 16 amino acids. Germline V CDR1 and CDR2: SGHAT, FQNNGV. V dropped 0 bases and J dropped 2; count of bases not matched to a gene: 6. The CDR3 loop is CASSLERTGLTYEQYF. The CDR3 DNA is TGTGCCAGCAGCTTAGAGAGGACAGGGTTAACCTACGAGCAGTACTTC.

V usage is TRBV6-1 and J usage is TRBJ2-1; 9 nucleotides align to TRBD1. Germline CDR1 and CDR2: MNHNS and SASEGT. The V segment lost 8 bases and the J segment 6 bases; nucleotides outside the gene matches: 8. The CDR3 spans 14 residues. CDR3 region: CASHGTGFPNEQFF. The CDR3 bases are TGTGCCAGCCACGGGACAGGGTTCCCCAATGAGCAGTTCTTC.

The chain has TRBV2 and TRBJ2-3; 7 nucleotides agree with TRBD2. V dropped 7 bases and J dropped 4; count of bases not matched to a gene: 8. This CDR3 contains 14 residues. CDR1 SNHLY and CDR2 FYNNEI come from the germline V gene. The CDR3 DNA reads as TGTGCCAGCAAAGTAGCGGGTAGCGCAGATACGCAGTATTTT. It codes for CASKVAGSADTQYF.

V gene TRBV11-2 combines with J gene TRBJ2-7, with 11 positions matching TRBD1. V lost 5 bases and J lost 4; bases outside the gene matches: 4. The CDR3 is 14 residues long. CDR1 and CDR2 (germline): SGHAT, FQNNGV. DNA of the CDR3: TGTGCCAGCAGCGATGGACAGGGGGCGTACGAGCAGTACTTC. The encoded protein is CASSDGQGAYEQYF.

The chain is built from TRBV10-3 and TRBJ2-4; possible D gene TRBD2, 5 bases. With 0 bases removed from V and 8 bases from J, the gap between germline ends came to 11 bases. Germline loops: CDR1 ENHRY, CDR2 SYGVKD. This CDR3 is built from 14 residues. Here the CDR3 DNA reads TGTGCCATCAGTGAGTCGAACGGGCGGGACATTCAGTACTTC. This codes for CAISESNGRDIQYF.

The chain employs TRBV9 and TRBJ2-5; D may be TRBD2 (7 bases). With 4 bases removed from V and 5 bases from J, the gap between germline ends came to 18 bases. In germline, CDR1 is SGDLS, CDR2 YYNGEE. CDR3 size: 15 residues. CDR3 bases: TGTGCCAGCAGCCCAAGGGGGGGGTACGCGGAGACCCAGTACTTC. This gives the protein CASSPRGGYAETQYF.

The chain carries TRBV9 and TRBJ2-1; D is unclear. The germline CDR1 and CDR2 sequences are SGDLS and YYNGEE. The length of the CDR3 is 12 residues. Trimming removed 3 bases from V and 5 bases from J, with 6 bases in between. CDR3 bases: TGTGCCAGCAGCGGGGCGAACAATGAGCAGTTCTTC. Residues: CASSGANNEQFF.

The CDR3 reads CATSGDRTHSGNTIYF. In DNA form, the CDR3 reads TGTGCCACCAGCGGGGACAGGACCCACTCTGGAAACACCATATATTTT. This chain uses TRBV15 with TRBJ1-3; 8 bases fit TRBD1. CDR3 length: 16 amino acids. Germline CDR1 is LNHNV and CDR2 is YYDKDF (reference sequence). Trimming at V came to 5 bases and at J to 0 bases, leaving 6 bases not matched to a gene.

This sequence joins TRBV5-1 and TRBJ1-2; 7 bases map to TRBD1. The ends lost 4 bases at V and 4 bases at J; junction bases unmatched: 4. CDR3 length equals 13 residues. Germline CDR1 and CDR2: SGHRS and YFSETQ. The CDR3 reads CASSRGDSYGYTF. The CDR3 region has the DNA TGCGCCAGCAGCCGAGGGGACAGCTATGGCTACACCTTC.

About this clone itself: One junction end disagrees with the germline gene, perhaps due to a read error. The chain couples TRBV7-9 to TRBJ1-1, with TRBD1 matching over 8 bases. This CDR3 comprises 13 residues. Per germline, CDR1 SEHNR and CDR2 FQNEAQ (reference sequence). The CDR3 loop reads CASSRQGNPEAFF. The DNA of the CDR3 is TGTGCCAGCAGCCGACAGGGGAACCCTGAAGCTTTCTTT.

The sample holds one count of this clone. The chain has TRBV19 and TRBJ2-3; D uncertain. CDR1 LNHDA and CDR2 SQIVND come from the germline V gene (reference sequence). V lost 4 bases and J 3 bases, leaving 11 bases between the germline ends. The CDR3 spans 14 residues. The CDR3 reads CASSTGSATDTQYF. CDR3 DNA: TGTGCCAGTAGTACCGGGTCCGCGACAGATACGCAGTATTTT.

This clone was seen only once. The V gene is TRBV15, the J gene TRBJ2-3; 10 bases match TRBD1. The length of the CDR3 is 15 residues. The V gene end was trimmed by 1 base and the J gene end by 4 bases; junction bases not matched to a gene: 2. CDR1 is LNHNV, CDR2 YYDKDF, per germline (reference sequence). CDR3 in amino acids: CATSRGQGAADTQYF. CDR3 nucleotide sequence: TGTGCCACCAGCAGAGGACAGGGGGCGGCAGATACGCAGTATTTT.

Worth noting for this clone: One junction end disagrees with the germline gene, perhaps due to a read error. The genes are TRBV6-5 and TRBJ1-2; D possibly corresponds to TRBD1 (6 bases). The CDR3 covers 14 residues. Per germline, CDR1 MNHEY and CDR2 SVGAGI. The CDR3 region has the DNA TGTGCCAGCAGTTATGGACAGACCAACTATGGCTACCCCTTC. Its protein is CASSYGQTNYGYPF.

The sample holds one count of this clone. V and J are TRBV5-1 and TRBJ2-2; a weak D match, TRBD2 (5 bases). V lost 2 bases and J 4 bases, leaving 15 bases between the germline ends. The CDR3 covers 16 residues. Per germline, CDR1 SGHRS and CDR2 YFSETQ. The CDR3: CASSFLRGAGTGELFF. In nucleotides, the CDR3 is TGCGCCAGCAGCTTTCTTCGGGGTGCGGGCACCGGGGAGCTGTTTTTT. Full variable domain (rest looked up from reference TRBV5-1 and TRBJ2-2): KAGVTQTPRYLIKTRGQQVTLSCSPISGHRSVSWYQQTPGQGLQFLFEYFSETQRNKGNFPGRFSGRQFSNSRSEMNVSTLELGDSALYLCASSFLRGAGTGELFFGEGSRLTVL.